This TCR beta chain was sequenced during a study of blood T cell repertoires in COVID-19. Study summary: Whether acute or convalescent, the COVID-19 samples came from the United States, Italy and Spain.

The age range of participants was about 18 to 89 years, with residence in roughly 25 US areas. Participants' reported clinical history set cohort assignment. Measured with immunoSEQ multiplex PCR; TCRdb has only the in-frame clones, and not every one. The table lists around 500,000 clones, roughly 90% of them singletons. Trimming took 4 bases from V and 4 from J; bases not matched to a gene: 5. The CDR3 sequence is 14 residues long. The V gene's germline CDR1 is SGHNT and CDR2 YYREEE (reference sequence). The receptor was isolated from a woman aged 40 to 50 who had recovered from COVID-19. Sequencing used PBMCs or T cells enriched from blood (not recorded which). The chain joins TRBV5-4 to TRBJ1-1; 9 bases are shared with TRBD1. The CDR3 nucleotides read TGTGCCAGCAGCGTCGGACAGGGGATCACTGAAGCTTTCTTT. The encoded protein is CASSVGQGITEAFF.